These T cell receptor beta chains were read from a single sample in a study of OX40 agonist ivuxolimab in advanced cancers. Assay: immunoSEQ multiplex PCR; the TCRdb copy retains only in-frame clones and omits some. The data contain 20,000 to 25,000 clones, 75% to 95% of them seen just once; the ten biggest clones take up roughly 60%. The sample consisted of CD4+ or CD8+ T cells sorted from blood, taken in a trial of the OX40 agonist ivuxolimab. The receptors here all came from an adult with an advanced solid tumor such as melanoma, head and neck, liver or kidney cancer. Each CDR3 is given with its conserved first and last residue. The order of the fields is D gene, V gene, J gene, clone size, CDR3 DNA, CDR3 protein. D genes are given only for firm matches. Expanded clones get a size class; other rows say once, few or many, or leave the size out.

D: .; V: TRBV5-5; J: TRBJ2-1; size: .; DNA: TGTGCCAGCAGCTCGACATCCTACAATGAGCAGTTCTTC; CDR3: CASSSTSYNEQFF
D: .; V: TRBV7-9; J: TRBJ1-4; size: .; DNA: TGTGCCAGCAGCCCCCGGGGTCAAAATGAAAAACTGTTTTTT; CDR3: CASSPRGQNEKLFF
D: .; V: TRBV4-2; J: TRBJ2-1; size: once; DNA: TGTGCCAGCAGCCAAGAAAAGGGCTATGAGCAGTTCTTC; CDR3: CASSQEKGYEQFF
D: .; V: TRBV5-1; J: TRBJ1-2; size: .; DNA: TGCGCCAGCAGCTTGGAGGGTGATGGCTACACCTTC; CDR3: CASSLEGDGYTF
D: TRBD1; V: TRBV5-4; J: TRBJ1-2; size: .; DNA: TGTGCCAGCAGCCCGAGGGACAGGGCTGTTTATGGCTACACCTTC; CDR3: CASSPRDRAVYGYTF
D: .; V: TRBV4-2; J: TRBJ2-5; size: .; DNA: TGTGCCAGCAGCCAAGTTTGGGGGGAGACCCAGTACTTC; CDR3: CASSQVWGETQYF
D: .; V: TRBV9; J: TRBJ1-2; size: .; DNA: TGTGCCAGCAGCCGGACGGGGGATGGCTACACCTTC; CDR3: CASSRTGDGYTF
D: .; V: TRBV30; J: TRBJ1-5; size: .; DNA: TGTGCCTGGAGCCCGCAGGGGAGTCAGCCCCAGCATTTT; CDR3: CAWSPQGSQPQHF
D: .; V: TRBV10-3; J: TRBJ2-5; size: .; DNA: TGTGCCATCAGGGGAGCCCAGAAAGAGACCCAGTACTTC; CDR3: CAIRGAQKETQYF
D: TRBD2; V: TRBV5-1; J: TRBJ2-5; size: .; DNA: TGCGCCAGCAGCTTGGTGGAAGCGGGGGGGATCCAAGAGACCCAGTACTTC; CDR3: CASSLVEAGGIQETQYF
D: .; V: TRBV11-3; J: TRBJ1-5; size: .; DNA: TGTGCCAGCAGCCCTCGACACCTAAGCAATCAGCCCCAGCATTTT; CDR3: CASSPRHLSNQPQHF
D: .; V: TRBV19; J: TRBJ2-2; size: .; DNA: TGTGCCAGTAGTCTTTCGGGGTGGGCCGGGGAGCTGTTTTTT; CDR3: CASSLSGWAGELFF
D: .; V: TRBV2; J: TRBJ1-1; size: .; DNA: TGTGCCACTCATCACGGGGGGGCTTCCGTGAACACTGAAGCTTTCTTT; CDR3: CATHHGGASVNTEAFF
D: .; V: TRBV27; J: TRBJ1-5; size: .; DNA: TGTGCCAGCGCTCCACGGGGGCAAGGTCAGCCCCAGCATTTT; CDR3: CASAPRGQGQPQHF
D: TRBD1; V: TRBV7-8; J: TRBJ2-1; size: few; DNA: TGTGCCAGCAGCGACGCAGGGGGAATCTACAATGAGCAGTTCTTC; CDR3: CASSDAGGIYNEQFF
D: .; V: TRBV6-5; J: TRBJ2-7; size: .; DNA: TGTGCCAGCAGTTACGGGGTAGAGGGGGTCCACGAGCAGTACTTC; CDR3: CASSYGVEGVHEQYF
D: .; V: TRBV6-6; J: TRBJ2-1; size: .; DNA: TGTGCCAGCAGACTGACAGAGACCTACAATGAGCAGTTCTTC; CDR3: CASRLTETYNEQFF
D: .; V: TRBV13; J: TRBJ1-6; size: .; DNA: TGTGCCAGCAGCTTGAAAGGGGAGAATTCACCCCTCCACTTT; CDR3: CASSLKGENSPLHF
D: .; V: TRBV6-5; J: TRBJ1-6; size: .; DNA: TGTGCCAGCAGTCACAGGGATTTGGGTTCACCCCTCCACTTT; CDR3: CASSHRDLGSPLHF
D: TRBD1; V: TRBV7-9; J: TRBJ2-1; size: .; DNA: TGTGCCAGCAGCTTATCTATTTTGGGGACAGGGGTAGATGAGCAGTTCTTC; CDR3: CASSLSILGTGVDEQFF
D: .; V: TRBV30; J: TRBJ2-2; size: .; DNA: TGTGCCAGCAGCTTGGCCGGGGTGGTCACCGGGGAGCTGTTTTTT; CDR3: CASSLAGVVTGELFF
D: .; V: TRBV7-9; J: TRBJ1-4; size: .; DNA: TGTGCCAGCAGCTTCGGAGAAAAACTGTTTTTT; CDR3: CASSFGEKLFF
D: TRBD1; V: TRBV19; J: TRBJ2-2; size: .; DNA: TGTGCCAGTAGTATAGGGGACAGGGTAAGCTCCGGGAACACCGGGGAGCTGTTTTTT; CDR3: CASSIGDRVSSGNTGELFF
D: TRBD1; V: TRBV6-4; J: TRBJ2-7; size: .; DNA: TGTGCCAGCATCTCACGAACCCGGGACAGGGGACCTAGGGACTCCTACGAGCAGTACTTC; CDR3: CASISRTRDRGPRDSYEQYF
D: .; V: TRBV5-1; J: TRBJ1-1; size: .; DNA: TGCGCCAGCAGCTCGAAACCACAGGGTTCGAACACTGAAGCTTTCTTT; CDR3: CASSSKPQGSNTEAFF
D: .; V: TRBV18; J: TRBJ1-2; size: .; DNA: TGTGCCAGCTCACTGCAGGGTGGCTCAGTACTGGGTGGCTACACCTTC; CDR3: CASSLQGGSVLGGYTF
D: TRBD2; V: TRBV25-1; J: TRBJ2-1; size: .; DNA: TGTGCCAGCAGCCCAAGCGGGGGGGCCTACAATGAGCAGTTCTTC; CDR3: CASSPSGGAYNEQFF
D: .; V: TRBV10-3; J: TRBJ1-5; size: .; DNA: TGTGCCATCAGTGAGTCCTATATGGACAGCGAAAATCAGCCCCAGCATTTT; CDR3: CAISESYMDSENQPQHF
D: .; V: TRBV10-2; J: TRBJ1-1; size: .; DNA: TGCGCCAGCAGTGATCGACAGACTCAGAACACTGAAGCTTTCTTT; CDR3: CASSDRQTQNTEAFF
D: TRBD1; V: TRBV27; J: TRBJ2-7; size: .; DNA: TGTGCCAGCAGTTTACGGCAGGGGGCTGGGGAGCAGTACTTC; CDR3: CASSLRQGAGEQYF
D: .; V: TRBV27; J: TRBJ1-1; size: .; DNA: TGTGCCAGCAGTTCACAGGGTAGCGCTTTCTTT; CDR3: CASSSQGSAFF
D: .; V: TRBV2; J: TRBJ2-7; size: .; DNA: TGTGCCAGCAGTGAAGCGACGGCAAGCTCCTACGAGCAGTACTTC; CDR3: CASSEATASSYEQYF
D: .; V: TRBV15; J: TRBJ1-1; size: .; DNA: TGTGCCACCAGCAGGGGACGGGGGGTCACTGAAGCTTTCTTT; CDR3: CATSRGRGVTEAFF
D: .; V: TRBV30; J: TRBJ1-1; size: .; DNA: TGTGCCTGGAGCCCGGGACTCCGGAACACTGAAGCTTTCTTT; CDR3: CAWSPGLRNTEAFF
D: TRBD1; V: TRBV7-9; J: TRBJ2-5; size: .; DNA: TGTGCCAGCAGTCCGGGACAGGAAGAGACCCAGTACTTC; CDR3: CASSPGQEETQYF
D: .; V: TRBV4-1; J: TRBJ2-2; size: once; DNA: TGCGCCAGCAGCTTCATCGGCGGGGAGCTGTTTTTT; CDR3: CASSFIGGELFF
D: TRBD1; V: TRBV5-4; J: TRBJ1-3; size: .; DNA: TGTGCCAGCAGCGCAGGGACAGGGGCTGGAAACACCATATATTTT; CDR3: CASSAGTGAGNTIYF
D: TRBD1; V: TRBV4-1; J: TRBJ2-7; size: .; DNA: TGCGCCAGCAGCCAAGAGAACAGGGGTTCCTACGAGCAGTACTTC; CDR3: CASSQENRGSYEQYF
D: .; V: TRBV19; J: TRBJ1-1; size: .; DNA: TGTGCCAGTAGTATCAAGGGATTTACTGAAGCTTTCTTT; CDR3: CASSIKGFTEAFF
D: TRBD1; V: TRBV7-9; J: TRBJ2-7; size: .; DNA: TGTGCCAGCAGCGGCCCCCAGGGGACAGGTGGCTACGAGCAGTACTTC; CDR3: CASSGPQGTGGYEQYF
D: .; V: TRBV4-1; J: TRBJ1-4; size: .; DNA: TGCGCCAGCAGCCAAGTTTACACATATGAAAAACTGTTTTTT; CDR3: CASSQVYTYEKLFF
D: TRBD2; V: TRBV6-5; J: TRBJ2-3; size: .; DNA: TGTGCCGCCAGGGTGGCGGGGGAGACAGATACGCAGTATTTT; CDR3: CAARVAGETDTQYF
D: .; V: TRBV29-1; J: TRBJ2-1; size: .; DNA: TGCAGCGTTGAAGACCCCCAAGCGGATGAGCAGTTCTTC; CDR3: CSVEDPQADEQFF
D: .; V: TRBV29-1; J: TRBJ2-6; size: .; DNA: TGCAGCGTTCTAGACAACTCTGGGGCCAACGTCCTGACTTTC; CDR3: CSVLDNSGANVLTF
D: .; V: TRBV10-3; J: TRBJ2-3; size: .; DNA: TGTGCCATCAGCCGGGACTCGTCGGACTCAGATACGCAGTATTTT; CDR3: CAISRDSSDSDTQYF
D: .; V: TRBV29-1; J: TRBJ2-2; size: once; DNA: TGCAGCGTTGAAGGGTTGGCAGGTAACACCGGGGAGCTGTTTTTT; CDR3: CSVEGLAGNTGELFF
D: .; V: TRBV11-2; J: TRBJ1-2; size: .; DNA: TGTGCCAGCAGCTACTCCAACTATGGCTACACCTTC; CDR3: CASSYSNYGYTF
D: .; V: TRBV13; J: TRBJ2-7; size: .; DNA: TGTGCCAGCAGCTTAGGGACGGGGCCCCTCCGGGGGCAGTACTTC; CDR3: CASSLGTGPLRGQYF
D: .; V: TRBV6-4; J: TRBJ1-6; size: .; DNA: TGTGCCAGCAGTGACTCGGAATATTCACCCCTCCACTTT; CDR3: CASSDSEYSPLHF
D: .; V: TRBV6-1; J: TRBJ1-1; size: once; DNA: TGTGCCAGCAGACAGGGTTCTGAAGCTTTCTTT; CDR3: CASRQGSEAFF
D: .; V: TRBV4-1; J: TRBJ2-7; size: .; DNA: TGCGCCAGCAGCCAAGTATATCAGGCCGAGCAGTACTTC; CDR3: CASSQVYQAEQYF
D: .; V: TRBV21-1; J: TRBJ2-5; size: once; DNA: TGTGCCAGCAGCAATAATAAGTCTTACAGGGAAGAGACCCAGTACTTC; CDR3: CASSNNKSYREETQYF
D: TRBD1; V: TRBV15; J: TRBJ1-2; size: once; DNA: TGTGCCACCAGCACAGACTCGGGGTACAGGGGACCCTATGGCTACACCTTC; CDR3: CATSTDSGYRGPYGYTF
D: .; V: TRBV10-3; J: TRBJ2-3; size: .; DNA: TGTGCCATCAGTGAAGTAGAAGTGACAGATACGCAGTATTTT; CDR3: CAISEVEVTDTQYF
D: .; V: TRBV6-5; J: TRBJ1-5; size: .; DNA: TGTGCCAGCAGGAGACAGAGATATAGCAATCAGCCCCAGCATTTT; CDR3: CASRRQRYSNQPQHF
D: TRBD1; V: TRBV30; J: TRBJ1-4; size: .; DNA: TGTGCCTGGAGTCCTCGACAGGGTTACGAAAAACTGTTTTTT; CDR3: CAWSPRQGYEKLFF
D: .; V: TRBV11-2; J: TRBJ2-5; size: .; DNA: TGTGCCAGCAGCTTAGATCATAAGGAGTACCAAGAGACCCAGTACTTC; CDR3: CASSLDHKEYQETQYF